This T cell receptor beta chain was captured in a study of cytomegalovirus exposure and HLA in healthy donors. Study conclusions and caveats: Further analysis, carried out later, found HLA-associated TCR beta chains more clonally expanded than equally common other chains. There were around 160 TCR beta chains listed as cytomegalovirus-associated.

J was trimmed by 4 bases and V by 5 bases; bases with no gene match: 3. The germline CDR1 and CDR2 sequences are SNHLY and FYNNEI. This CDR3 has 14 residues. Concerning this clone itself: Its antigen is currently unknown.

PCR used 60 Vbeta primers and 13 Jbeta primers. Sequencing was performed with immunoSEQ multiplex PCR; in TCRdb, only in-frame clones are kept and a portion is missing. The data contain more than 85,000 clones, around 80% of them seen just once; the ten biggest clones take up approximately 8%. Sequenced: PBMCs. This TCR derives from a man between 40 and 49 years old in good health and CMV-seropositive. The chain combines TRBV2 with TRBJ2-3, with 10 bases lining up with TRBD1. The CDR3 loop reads CASSNDRGPDTQYF. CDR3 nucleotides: TGTGCCAGCAGTAACGACAGGGGGCCAGATACGCAGTATTTT.